These 3 T cell receptor beta chains share one sample of origin, sequenced in a study of cytomegalovirus exposure and HLA in healthy donors. In the PCR, 60 Vbeta and 13 Jbeta primers were used. Here immunoSEQ multiplex PCR was the method, and the copy in TCRdb shows in-frame clones only, minus some. The sample yields over 150,000 clones, roughly 80% seen once. The sample was PBMCs. The source is a man in his forties in good health and CMV-seronegative.

V is TRBV30 and J is TRBJ2-5, with D maybe TRBD1 (5 bases). The closer fit of TRBJ2-7 to the DNA end suggests the J call may be wrong. The CDR3 consists of 14 residues. Germline V lookup: CDR1 GTSNPN, CDR2 SVGIG (reference sequence). The CDR3 DNA is TGTGCCTGGAGTTCAGGGTTTGGGATGGTCGAGCAGTACTTC. Its protein is CAWSSGFGMVEQYF.

This sequence joins TRBV11-2 and TRBJ2-3; 9 nucleotides line up with TRBD1. The CDR3 sequence is 15 residues long. V shed 5 bases, J shed 5 bases, and the junction held 8 bases outside the gene matches. Germline V gene data show CDR1 as SGHAT and CDR2 as FQNNGV. CDR3 sequence (DNA): TGTGCCAGCAGCGCAAGGACAGGGGTGGTAGATACGCAGTATTTT. As protein: CASSARTGVVDTQYF.

The rearrangement uses TRBV6-5 and TRBJ1-6, with D hard to call. The CDR3 loop spans 12 amino acids. Germline V lookup: CDR1 MNHEY, CDR2 SVGAGI. Trimming removed 0 bases at V and 13 bases at J, with 7 bases between. This chain's CDR3 is CASSYSLGPLHF. The CDR3, as DNA: TGTGCCAGCAGTTACTCGTTGGGCCCCCTCCACTTT.